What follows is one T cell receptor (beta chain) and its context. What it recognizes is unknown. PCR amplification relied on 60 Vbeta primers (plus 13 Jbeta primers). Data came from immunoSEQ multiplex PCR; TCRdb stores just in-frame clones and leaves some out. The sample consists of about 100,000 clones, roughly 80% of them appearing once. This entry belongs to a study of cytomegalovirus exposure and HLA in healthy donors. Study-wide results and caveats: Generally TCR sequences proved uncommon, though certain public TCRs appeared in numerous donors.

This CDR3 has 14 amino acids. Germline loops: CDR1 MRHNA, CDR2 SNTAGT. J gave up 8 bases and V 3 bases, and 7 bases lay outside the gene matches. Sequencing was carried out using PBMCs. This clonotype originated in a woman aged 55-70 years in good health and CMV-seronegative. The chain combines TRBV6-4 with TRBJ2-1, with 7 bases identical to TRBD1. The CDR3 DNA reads TGTGCCAGCAGTGAGATGGGACAGAACGATGAGCAGTTCTTC. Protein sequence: CASSEMGQNDEQFF.